The 14 T cell receptor beta chains below come from one sample, sequenced in a study of Tregs in tolerant kidney transplant recipients (dated by TCRdb to the late 2010s). The method behind the library was the immunoSEQ multiplex PCR assay. TCRdb obtained this table from immuneACCESS and retained in-frame rearrangements with V and J assigned. These tables miss some clones; where compared with another copy, unresolved V genes account for less than half of the shortfall, and the remainder is unexplained. This sample holds 92,000 or so clones; just over 90% were observed only once. The ten largest clones take up about 4.9% of the sample. The sample taken for sequencing was CD8+ T cells from blood. These receptors all come from a human donor in good health.

This clone has a single count. V is TRBV19 and J is TRBJ1-5, with D perhaps matching TRBD1 (5 bases). The germline V gene encodes CDR1 LNHDA and CDR2 SQIVND (reference sequence). The CDR3 sequence is 13 residues long. V was clipped by 7 bases and J by 5 bases, with 12 bases between them. DNA for the CDR3: TGTGCCAGTACCCCATGGGGCGATCAGCCCCAGCATTTT. Translation: CASTPWGDQPQHF.

The chain recombines TRBV27 with TRBJ2-2; D is undetermined. Trimming took off 3 bases at V and 6 bases at J, with 2 bases between the two ends. Looked up from germline, CDR1 is MNHEY and CDR2 is SMNVEV (reference sequence). CDR3 length: 11 residues. The CDR3 region has the DNA TGTGCCAGCAGTTTCTCCGGGGAGCTGTTTTTT. Translation: CASSFSGELFF.

This clone showed up just once. The J gene is TRBJ1-3, the V gene TRBV27; a possible D gene is TRBD1 (6 bases). The CDR3 is 14 amino acids. Germline CDR1 is MNHEY and CDR2 is SMNVEV (reference sequence). The V gene lost 6 bases and the J gene lost 1 base, with 10 bases spanning the gap. The CDR3: CASSPRGSGNTIYF. CDR3 DNA sequence: TGTGCCAGCAGCCCCAGGGGTTCTGGAAACACCATATATTTT.

The V and J genes are TRBV11-3 and TRBJ2-1, with a possible D match to TRBD2 (6 bases). The CDR3 extends over 16 amino acids. The ends were cut back, 2 bases at V and 3 bases at J, with 14 bases in the middle. In germline, CDR1 is SGHNT, CDR2 YENEEA. CDR3 nucleotides: TGTGCCAGCAGCTTAACGTCGGGACTCATCTACAATGAGCAGTTCTTC. This codes for CASSLTSGLIYNEQFF.

The rearrangement uses TRBV7-2 and TRBJ2-5; 12 bases agree with TRBD2. This CDR3 region has 16 residues. The junction had 4 bases not matched to a gene; V was cut back by 3 bases and J by 2 bases. CDR1 is SGHTA, CDR2 FQGNSA, per germline. The CDR3, as DNA: TGTGCCAGCAGCTTTTGGACTAGCGGGAAACAAGAGACCCAGTACTTC. Protein sequence: CASSFWTSGKQETQYF. Full variable domain (outside the CDR3, taken from reference TRBV7-2 and TRBJ2-5): GAGVSQSPSNKVTEKGKDVELRCDPISGHTALYWYRQSLGQGLEFLIYFQGNSAPDKSGLPSDRFSAERTGGSVSTLTIQRTQQEDSAVYLCASSFWTSGKQETQYFGPGTRLLVL.

The V gene is TRBV6-5, the J gene TRBJ2-3; a weak D match, TRBD2 (6 bases). Germline CDR1 reads MNHEY; CDR2 reads SVGAGI. The CDR3 extends over 15 amino acids. Trimming removed 5 bases at V and 1 base at J, with 13 bases between. The CDR3 DNA is TGTGCCAGCAGTCTGTGGGGCGGGGGCACAGATACGCAGTATTTT. Translated: CASSLWGGGTDTQYF.

This chain uses TRBV13 with TRBJ2-7; a possible D gene is TRBD2 (6 bases). The CDR3 contains 12 residues. Trimming cost V 3 bases and J 5 bases, with 8 bases left between them. The germline V gene has CDR1 PRHDT and CDR2 FYEKMQ (reference sequence). CDR3 loop: CASSFWGDEQYF. The CDR3, as DNA: TGTGCCAGCAGCTTTTGGGGGGACGAGCAGTACTTC.

The chain is built from TRBV28 and TRBJ2-3; 8 nucleotides line up with TRBD2. V was clipped by 6 bases and J by 3 bases; unmatched bases: 8. CDR3 length equals 15 residues. Germline assignment: CDR1 MDHEN and CDR2 SYDVKM. CDR3 region: CASSSAGVSTDTQYF. CDR3 in DNA: TGTGCCAGCAGCTCAGCGGGAGTGTCTACAGATACGCAGTATTTT.

The CDR3 here is CASGLGSRGETQYF. CDR3 in DNA: TGTGCTAGTGGTTTGGGCAGTCGGGGAGAGACCCAGTACTTC. V gene TRBV12-5 combines with J gene TRBJ2-5, with TRBD2 as a possible D gene (5 bases). Looked up from germline, CDR1 is LGHNT and CDR2 is FRNRAP. This CDR3 is 14 amino acids long. The ends were cut back, 1 base at V and 4 bases at J, with 10 bases in the middle.

This clone was observed at least ten times. The chain has TRBV6-1 and TRBJ2-2; either TRBD1 or TRBD2 may supply D (6 bases each). This CDR3 region has 15 residues. Germline CDR1 is MNHNS and CDR2 is SASEGT. V gave up 2 bases and J gave up 10 bases, with 17 bases separating them. The CDR3 reads CASSERGDAPEELFF. CDR3 sequence (DNA): TGTGCCAGCAGTGAAAGGGGGGACGCCCCAGAGGAGCTGTTTTTT.

V and J are TRBV6-5 and TRBJ2-7; D uncertain. Trimming removed 5 bases from V and 2 bases from J, with 13 bases in between. The CDR3 loop spans 14 amino acids. The germline CDR1 and CDR2 sequences are MNHEY and SVGAGI. The CDR3 loop is CASSGHGPTYEQYF. DNA of the CDR3: TGTGCCAGCAGTGGTCACGGGCCTACCTACGAGCAGTACTTC.

The V and J genes are TRBV30 and TRBJ1-4; 11 nucleotides match TRBD1. This CDR3 has 16 amino acids. The trim removed 5 bases at V and 0 bases at J, leaving 5 bases unmatched. Germline CDR1 GTSNPN, CDR2 SVGIG (reference sequence). The CDR3 sequence: CAWASGQGATNEKLFF. The CDR3 DNA sequence: TGTGCCTGGGCCTCGGGACAGGGGGCAACTAATGAAAAACTGTTTTTT.

The rearrangement links TRBV19 to TRBJ2-3; the match to TRBD2 covers 12 bases. The germline V gene encodes CDR1 LNHDA and CDR2 SQIVND (reference sequence). This CDR3 comprises 16 residues. V dropped 5 bases and J dropped 4; count of bases not matched to a gene: 7. In DNA, the CDR3 is TGTGCCAGTAGTCTAAAAGGACTAGCGGGACCAGATACGCAGTATTTT. It encodes CASSLKGLAGPDTQYF.

CDR3 region: CASSLKGWETQYF. The CDR3 DNA reads TGTGCCAGCAGCTTAAAGGGTTGGGAGACCCAGTACTTC. The chain carries TRBV7-9 and TRBJ2-5, with D uncertain. V lost 2 bases, J lost 5 bases, and 9 bases lay in between. The CDR3 is 13 amino acids. Germline CDR1 SEHNR, CDR2 FQNEAQ (reference sequence).